The next 3 T cell receptor beta chains were all read from a single sample in a study of beta chain features in type 1 diabetes. The study, taken as a whole, reports: TCRB CDR3s were moderately but significantly shorter in Type 1 diabetes patients in all four CD4+ subsets.

These receptors lack a known antigen. Expressed TCRB transcripts were sequenced, since all the RNA that had been isolated was reverse transcribed. Data came from immunoSEQ multiplex PCR; TCRdb stores just in-frame clones and leaves some out. The data contain some 26,000 clones, 68% of them seen just once; the ten biggest clones take up 1.1%. The specimen sequenced was stem cell memory CD4+ T cells from blood. The receptors stem from a woman aged 40 to 50 with type 1 diabetes.

The chain carries TRBV7-2 and TRBJ1-6; no reliable D call. This CDR3 has 15 amino acids. Trimming left V 5 bases short and J 7 bases short, with 15 bases between. From germline, CDR1 is SGHTA and CDR2 FQGNSA. For the CDR3, the DNA is TGTGCCAGCAGCCCCACCGAAGGACTAAATTCACCCCTCCACTTT. Translated, it gives CASSPTEGLNSPLHF.

The chain has TRBV19 and TRBJ1-2; D is uncertain. V dropped 1 base and J dropped 4 bases, with 13 bases sitting between them. This CDR3 spans 15 amino acids. The germline CDR1 and CDR2 sequences are LNHDA and SQIVND (reference sequence). This CDR3 reads CASSIAGSIGYGYTF. The CDR3 coding sequence is TGTGCCAGTAGTATAGCCGGGTCGATAGGCTATGGCTACACCTTC.

V usage is TRBV7-2 and J usage is TRBJ1-5; TRBD1 agrees at 10 bases. V lost 2 bases, J lost 6 bases, and 13 bases stayed unmatched. Looked up from germline, CDR1 is SGHTA and CDR2 is FQGNSA. The CDR3 runs 18 residues. DNA of the CDR3: TGTGCCAGCAGCTTAAGAGCCACCGGGACAGGGGACAGTCAGCCCCAGCATTTT. It translates to CASSLRATGTGDSQPQHF.